The 3 T cell receptor beta chains listed next were all sequenced from one sample in a study of cytomegalovirus exposure and HLA in healthy donors. PCR amplification relied on 60 Vbeta primers (plus 13 Jbeta primers). TCRdb's copy holds only in-frame clones and misses some; the assay was immunoSEQ multiplex PCR. The table shows about 180,000 clones, with 60% to 80% occurring only once. The material sequenced was PBMCs. These receptors were obtained from a man aged 55 to 70 in good health and CMV-seronegative.

The CDR3 DNA reads as TGTGCCAGCAGCTCACGCCGGGACAGGGGAGGGGGGATCACAGATACGCAGTATTTT. It codes for CASSSRRDRGGGITDTQYF. The chain combines TRBV7-9 with TRBJ2-3; 10 bases align to TRBD1. The CDR3 extends over 19 amino acids. Germline V lookup: CDR1 SEHNR, CDR2 FQNEAQ (reference sequence). With V trimmed by 4 bases and J by 2 bases, 15 bases remained unmatched. The whole variable domain, filled in from reference TRBV7-9 and TRBJ2-3, reads DTGVSQNPRHKITKRGQNVTFRCDPISEHNRLYWYRQTLGQGPEFLTYFQNEAQLEKSRLLSDRFSAERPKGSFSTLEIQRTEQGDSAMYLCASSSRRDRGGGITDTQYFGPGTRLTVL.

This chain uses TRBV19 with TRBJ2-1; D may be TRBD1 (5 bases). The germline V gene has CDR1 LNHDA and CDR2 SQIVND (reference sequence). This CDR3 is built from 15 residues. V lost 3 bases, J lost 10 bases, and 19 bases lay in between. In nucleotides, the CDR3 is TGTGCCAGTAGTATGCAAGGACCAGGGAACCGGGAGCAGTTCTTC. Protein: CASSMQGPGNREQFF.

The genes are TRBV6-1 and TRBJ2-3; TRBD2 matches 8 bases. Per the germline V gene, CDR1 is MNHNS and CDR2 is SASEGT. V dropped 4 bases and J dropped 5; count of bases not matched to a gene: 8. This CDR3 is 15 amino acids long. The CDR3 bases are TGTGCCAGCAGTGTAGAGCGGGAGTCTGGAGATACGCAGTATTTT. Protein: CASSVERESGDTQYF.